This is a list of T cell receptor beta chains from one sample in a study of OX40 agonist ivuxolimab in advanced cancers. Assay used: immunoSEQ multiplex PCR; TCRdb lists only in-frame clones, some missing. The repertoire has 60,000 to 100,000 clones, around 80% of them found once; the top ten carry 0.45% to 0.65%. The sample consisted of CD4+ or CD8+ T cells sorted from blood, taken in a trial of the OX40 agonist ivuxolimab. These receptor sequences come from an adult with an advanced solid tumor such as melanoma, head and neck, liver or kidney cancer. CDR3s include the opening cysteine and the closing phenylalanine or tryptophan. The D gene is left open where the match is weak. Clone size is given for some rows only: seen once, a few or many times, or a class if the clone is expanded.

d_call	v_call	j_call	clone_size	cdr3_nt	cdr3_aa
.	TRBV5-6	TRBJ1-3	.	TGTGCCAGCAGCTTGAGCCCGGGAAAAGCTGGAAACACCATATATTTT	CASSLSPGKAGNTIYF
TRBD1	TRBV29-1	TRBJ2-7	.	TGCAGCGCGGGACAGGGTAATATATACGAGCAGTACTTC	CSAGQGNIYEQYF
.	TRBV9	TRBJ2-5	.	TGTGCCAGCAGCGTTGGGACTGCCGGAGAAGAGACCCAGTACTTC	CASSVGTAGEETQYF
TRBD2	TRBV27	TRBJ2-7	.	TGTGCCAGCACTCAGGGTCTAACCCCTAGCGGGAGACTCCACGAGCAGTACTTC	CASTQGLTPSGRLHEQYF
TRBD1	TRBV28	TRBJ2-2	.	TGTGCCAGCACTACTACAGGGGGATTGAGGTGGAACACCGGGGAGCTGTTTTTT	CASTTTGGLRWNTGELFF
.	TRBV9	TRBJ1-4	.	TGTGCCAGCAGCCAGACGGCAACTAATGAAAAACTGTTTTTT	CASSQTATNEKLFF
TRBD1	TRBV15	TRBJ2-3	.	TGTGCCACCAGCAGAAACCGGGACAGATACGGCGATACGCAGTATTTT	CATSRNRDRYGDTQYF
.	TRBV7-9	TRBJ2-1	few	TGTGCCAGCAGCTTATCAGACAGGCAGTTCTTC	CASSLSDRQFF
.	TRBV7-2	TRBJ1-1	.	TGTGCCAGCAGCTTAGCGGGTGGGGACCTTGAAGCTTTCTTT	CASSLAGGDLEAFF
TRBD1	TRBV18	TRBJ2-1	.	TGTGCCAGCTCACCCCCGGGACAGCGATACAATGAGCAGTTCTTC	CASSPPGQRYNEQFF
TRBD1	TRBV7-9	TRBJ2-3	.	TGTGCCAGCAGCTTCCAGGGGGCAGATACGCAGTATTTT	CASSFQGADTQYF
.	TRBV28	TRBJ2-7	once	TGTGCCAGCAGTCCAGGCAGGGTTGGGTCCTACGAGCAGTACTTC	CASSPGRVGSYEQYF
.	TRBV2	TRBJ2-3	.	TGTGCCAGCAGTGAAGTGGCATTCACAGATACGCAGTATTTT	CASSEVAFTDTQYF
.	TRBV18	TRBJ2-7	.	TGTGCCAGCTCACTCCACCGACAGGAGTCCTACGAGCAGTACTTC	CASSLHRQESYEQYF
TRBD1	TRBV19	TRBJ1-1	.	TGTGCCAGTAGTAAGGACAGGGTTACTGAAGCTTTCTTT	CASSKDRVTEAFF
.	TRBV6-1	TRBJ1-4	.	TGTGCCAGCAGGGGTGGTAATGAAAAACTGTTTTTT	CASRGGNEKLFF